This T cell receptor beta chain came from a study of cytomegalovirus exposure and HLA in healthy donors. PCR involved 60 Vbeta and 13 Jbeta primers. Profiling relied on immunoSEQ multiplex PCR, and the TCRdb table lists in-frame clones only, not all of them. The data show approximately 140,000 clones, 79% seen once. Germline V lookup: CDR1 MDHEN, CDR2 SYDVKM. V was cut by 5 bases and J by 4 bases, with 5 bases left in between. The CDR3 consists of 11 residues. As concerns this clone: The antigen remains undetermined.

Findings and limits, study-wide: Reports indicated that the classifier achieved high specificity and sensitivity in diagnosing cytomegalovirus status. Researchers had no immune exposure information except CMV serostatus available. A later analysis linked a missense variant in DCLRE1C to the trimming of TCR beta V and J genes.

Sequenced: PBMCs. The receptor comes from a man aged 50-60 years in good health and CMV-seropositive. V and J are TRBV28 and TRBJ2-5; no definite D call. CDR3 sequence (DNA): TGTGCCAGCAGTCCGGGAGAGACCCAGTACTTC. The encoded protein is CASSPGETQYF. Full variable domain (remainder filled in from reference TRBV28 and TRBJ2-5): DVKVTQSSRYLVKRTGEKVFLECVQDMDHENMFWYRQDPGLGLRLIYFSYDVKMKEKGDIPEGYSVSREKKERFSLILESASTNQTSMYLCASSPGETQYFGPGTRLLVL.